These T cell receptor beta chains were read from a single sample in a study of cytomegalovirus exposure and HLA in healthy donors. Using immunoSEQ multiplex PCR, the repertoire was profiled, and TCRdb retains in-frame clones only, with some absent. Here the sample spans some 220,000 clones, about three quarters being singletons. Sequenced input: PBMCs. All receptors come from a woman aged 60-75 years in good health and CMV-seropositive. The CDR3 runs from the conserved cysteine through the conserved F or W. The order of the fields is D gene, clone size, J gene, V gene, CDR3 DNA, CDR3 protein. D genes are given only for firm matches. Only some rows state a clone size, as once, few, many or a class for expanded clones.

TRBD2,NA,TRBJ2-3,TRBV10-3,TGTGCCATCAGGTTGACTAGCGGGGGGCTGGTCACAGATACGCAGTATTTT,CAIRLTSGGLVTDTQYF
TRBD1,NA,TRBJ1-2,TRBV7-3,TGTGCCAGCAGCTTAACGTCGCTTGAGGGACAGGGGGATGGCTACACCTTC,CASSLTSLEGQGDGYTF
NA,few,TRBJ1-1,TRBV15,TGTGCCACCGGACAGATGAACACTGAAGCTTTCTTT,CATGQMNTEAFF
NA,NA,TRBJ2-3,TRBV7-2,TGTGCCAGCAGCTCAGTTACAGATACGCAGTATTTT,CASSSVTDTQYF
NA,once,TRBJ2-3,TRBV7-9,TGTGCCAGCAGCGGGGGGGGCAGTTTAACAGATACGCAGTATTTT,CASSGGGSLTDTQYF
NA,NA,TRBJ1-4,TRBV5-8,TGTGCCAGCAGCTTGGGACAGACGGGCGAAAAACTGTTTTTT,CASSLGQTGEKLFF
NA,NA,TRBJ1-1,TRBV6-5,TGTGCCAGCAGTTTGGCGACAGTTACTACTGAAGCTTTCTTT,CASSLATVTTEAFF
NA,once,TRBJ1-1,TRBV14,TGTGCCAGCAGCCCACAGGGGAACACTGAAGCTTTCTTT,CASSPQGNTEAFF
NA,once,TRBJ2-7,TRBV5-1,TGCGCCAGCAGCTTGGCCAGCAGCGGAACTTCCTACGAGCAGTACTTC,CASSLASSGTSYEQYF
NA,NA,TRBJ1-1,TRBV28,TGTGCCAGCAGTCTTCCGGAGGAGGCTTTCTTT,CASSLPEEAFF
TRBD2,NA,TRBJ2-1,TRBV5-1,TGCGCCAGCAGCTTGACCGTTACTAGCGGGAGTCTCGTCCACAATGAGCAGTTCTTC,CASSLTVTSGSLVHNEQFF
NA,NA,TRBJ2-5,TRBV5-5,TGTGCCAGCAGCCCGGGACAGGGCGGGGGGTTAGGATGGACCCAGTACTTC,CASSPGQGGGLGWTQYF
NA,once,TRBJ2-7,TRBV9,TGTGCCAGCAGCGTAGCCTACTCCTACGAGCAGTACTTC,CASSVAYSYEQYF
NA,NA,TRBJ2-2,TRBV28,TGTGCCACGGCGGCGGTTGTCACCGGGGAGCTGTTTTTT,CATAAVVTGELFF
NA,NA,TRBJ1-2,TRBV2,TGTGCCAGCAGTGAAGCACGTGAGTCGGGATTTGGCTACACCTTC,CASSEARESGFGYTF
NA,NA,TRBJ2-2,TRBV7-2,TGTGCCAGCAGCTCCCTAGGGCCTAGCGACACCGGGGAGCTGTTTTTT,CASSSLGPSDTGELFF
NA,NA,TRBJ1-2,TRBV25-1,TGTGCCAGCAGTGAATCGATGATGGCGGGATATGGCTACACCTTC,CASSESMMAGYGYTF
NA,NA,TRBJ1-2,TRBV6-1,TGTGCCAGCCAATGGCAGGGAACAAGCTATGGCTACACCTTC,CASQWQGTSYGYTF
TRBD2,NA,TRBJ2-2,TRBV5-1,TGCGCCAGCCGGACTAGGTTGTCTACCGGGGAGCTGTTTTTT,CASRTRLSTGELFF
NA,NA,TRBJ2-2,TRBV25-1,TGTGCCAGCAGTGAATCCGCCGGACAGAACACCGGGGAGCTGTTTTTT,CASSESAGQNTGELFF
TRBD1,NA,TRBJ2-7,TRBV5-4,TGTGCCAGCAGCTCCAATGGACAGGGGGACGAGCAGTACTTC,CASSSNGQGDEQYF
TRBD1,NA,TRBJ1-1,TRBV27,TGTGCCAGCAGTTTCCCCGAACTCGTGGGACAGGCCCCGAACACTGAAGCTTTCTTT,CASSFPELVGQAPNTEAFF
TRBD2,NA,TRBJ2-3,TRBV11-2,TGTGCCAGCAGCTTAGGCAGAGGAGGACTAGCGGGACGGAATACGCAGTATTTT,CASSLGRGGLAGRNTQYF
NA,NA,TRBJ2-2,TRBV18,TGTGCCAGCTCACAGGGGCCGGACGGGGAGCTGTTTTTT,CASSQGPDGELFF
TRBD2,once,TRBJ2-2,TRBV9,TGTGCCAGCAGCGTAGGTTCCGGGACTATCTCCGGGGAGCTGTTTTTT,CASSVGSGTISGELFF
NA,NA,TRBJ1-6,TRBV2,TGTGCCAGCAGGGCCCCCGGGGGGCGGGGTACACCCCTCCACTTT,CASRAPGGRGTPLHF
NA,NA,TRBJ1-2,TRBV28,TGTGCCAGCAGCTCCCGTAACTATGGCTACACCTTC,CASSSRNYGYTF
NA,NA,TRBJ1-4,TRBV4-2,TGTGCCAGCAGCCAAGTAACGGTTCCTACTAATGAAAAACTGTTTTTT,CASSQVTVPTNEKLFF
TRBD2,NA,TRBJ2-1,TRBV29-1,TGCAGCGTTGCGTCCGGGACTATCTCCTACAATGAGCAGTTCTTC,CSVASGTISYNEQFF
TRBD1,once,TRBJ2-7,TRBV28,TGTGCCAGCAGCCCCAGGGGGACAGGGTTTCACGAGCAGTACTTC,CASSPRGTGFHEQYF
NA,NA,TRBJ1-2,TRBV2,TGTGCCAGCTCCCTCGGGGACTATGGCTACACCTTC,CASSLGDYGYTF
TRBD2,NA,TRBJ2-3,TRBV2,TGTGCCAGCAGCGCCCAGGGCGGGAGGGCCACAGATACGCAGTATTTT,CASSAQGGRATDTQYF
TRBD2,NA,TRBJ2-1,TRBV7-2,TGTGCCAGCAGACTAGCGCGAAACAACCTCCTGCCTGAGCAGTTCTTC,CASRLARNNLLPEQFF
NA,NA,TRBJ2-7,TRBV11-2,TGTGCCAGCAGCCTTGGACAGACAATTTACGAGCAGTACTTC,CASSLGQTIYEQYF
NA,NA,TRBJ2-7,TRBV5-1,TGCGCCAGCAGCTCTATCTACGAGCAGTACTTC,CASSSIYEQYF
NA,NA,TRBJ2-3,TRBV14,TGTGCCAGCAGCCGGGAGGCCACCGTGGCTGATACGCAGTATTTT,CASSREATVADTQYF
TRBD1,NA,TRBJ1-2,TRBV28,TGTGCCAGCAGTAACGGGGACAGTATACAGCTTAACTATGGCTACACCTTC,CASSNGDSIQLNYGYTF
NA,NA,TRBJ2-2,TRBV18,TGTGCCAGCTCACCGGAACTAGTGACCGGGGAGCTGTTTTTT,CASSPELVTGELFF
NA,NA,TRBJ2-7,TRBV4-3,TGCGCCAGCAGCCAAGGTATGGAGGGCGAGCAGTACTTC,CASSQGMEGEQYF
NA,NA,TRBJ1-5,TRBV28,TGTGCCAGCAGTTTGGGGGGGCGAGGGCAGCCCCAGCATTTT,CASSLGGRGQPQHF
TRBD1,NA,TRBJ1-1,TRBV18,TGTGCCAGCTCACAACAGGGGGGGCTCATGAACACTGAAGCTTTCTTT,CASSQQGGLMNTEAFF
NA,NA,TRBJ2-1,TRBV7-3,TGTGCCAGCAGCTTAAATGCTCAGGGTAACGTAGCTGAGCAGTTCTTC,CASSLNAQGNVAEQFF